This T cell receptor (beta chain) was documented in a study of blood T cell repertoires in COVID-19. Overall study: The samples span acute and convalescent COVID-19 from the United States, Italy and Spain. Sources were T cells, B-cell-depleted T cells, or PBMCs; the material itself was cDNA or gDNA.

The authors' processing: Amplification of reference gene primers was used by the study to estimate nucleated cell counts. Produced via immunoSEQ multiplex PCR; TCRdb's table is partial and in-frame only. That table supplies the V and J calls and clone size; D and trimming were determined from the DNA. The sample lists hundreds of thousands of clones; 81% were seen once. Germline trimming cut 0 bases from V and 6 bases from J; bases unmatched to any gene: 6. The CDR3 runs to 15 residues. CDR1 and CDR2 from the germline V gene are MNHEY and SMNVEV (reference sequence). The genes are TRBV27 and TRBJ2-7; TRBD1 agrees at 9 bases. Sequencing was carried out using peripheral blood. The receptor's source is a woman of 80 years or more with acute or convalescent COVID-19. The CDR3 nucleotides are TGTGCCAGCAGTTTATCGAGGGGACAGGGACGCGAGCAGTACTTC. Amino acids: CASSLSRGQGREQYF.